This T cell receptor (beta chain) was documented in a study of cytomegalovirus exposure and HLA in healthy donors. The CDR3 loop spans 17 amino acids. V gave up 7 bases and J gave up 7 bases, with 25 bases separating them. CDR1 WNHNN and CDR2 SYGVQD come from the germline V gene (reference sequence). This clone was counted between two and nine times. Primers: 60 Vbeta forward and 13 Jbeta reverse. Profiled with immunoSEQ multiplex PCR; TCRdb holds only in-frame clones, not every one. Of 200,000 to 250,000 clones in the sample, approximately 82% were seen once. V gene TRBV10-1 combines with J gene TRBJ2-2; TRBD2 is a possible D gene (6 bases). This receptor was obtained from a male donor in good health and CMV-seronegative. The sequenced material came from PBMCs. The CDR3 nucleotides are TGCGCCAGCACAGAATCTCTAAAGCGGGCGGTAAACGGGGAGCTGTTTTTT. Translated, it gives CASTESLKRAVNGELFF.